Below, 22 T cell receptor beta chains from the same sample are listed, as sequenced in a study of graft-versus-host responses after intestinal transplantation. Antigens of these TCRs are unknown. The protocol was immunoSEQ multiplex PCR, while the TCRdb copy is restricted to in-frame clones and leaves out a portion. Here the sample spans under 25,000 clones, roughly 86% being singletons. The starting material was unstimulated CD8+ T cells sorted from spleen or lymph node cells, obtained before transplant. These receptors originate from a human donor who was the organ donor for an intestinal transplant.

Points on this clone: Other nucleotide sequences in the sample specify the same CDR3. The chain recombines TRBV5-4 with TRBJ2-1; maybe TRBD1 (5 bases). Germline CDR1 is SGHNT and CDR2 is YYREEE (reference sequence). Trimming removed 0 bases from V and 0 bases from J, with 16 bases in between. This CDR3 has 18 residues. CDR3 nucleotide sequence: TGTGCCAGCAGCTTGGCCTCGGCCGTGGGGCCCTCCTACAATGAGCAGTTCTTC. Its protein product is CASSLASAVGPSYNEQFF.

The CDR3 reads CASSVRGPGTDTQYF. The CDR3 region has the DNA TGTGCCAGCAGCGTCAGGGGGCCTGGCACAGATACGCAGTATTTT. J is TRBJ2-3 and V is TRBV9; 8 positions match TRBD1. Per germline, CDR1 SGDLS and CDR2 YYNGEE. V was pared by 2 bases and J by 1 base, with 3 bases of the junction left unmatched. The CDR3 has 15 residues.

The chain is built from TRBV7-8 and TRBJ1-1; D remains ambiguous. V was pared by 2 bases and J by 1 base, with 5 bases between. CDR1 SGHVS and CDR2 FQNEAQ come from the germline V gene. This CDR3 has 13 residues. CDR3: CASSLTGNTEAFF. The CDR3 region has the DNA TGTGCCAGCAGCTTAACTGGGAACACTGAAGCTTTCTTT. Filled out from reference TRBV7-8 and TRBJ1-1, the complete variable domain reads GAGVSQSPRYKVAKRGQDVALRCDPISGHVSLFWYQQALGQGPEFLTYFQNEAQLDKSGLPSDRFFAERPEGSVSTLKIQRTQQEDSAVYLCASSLTGNTEAFFGQGTRLTVV.

CDR3 DNA: TGTGCCTGGAGTGGGGTGGCAGAAGCTCCATTCTCCTATAATTCACCCCTCCACTTT. Encoded protein: CAWSGVAEAPFSYNSPLHF. The chain recombines TRBV30 with TRBJ1-6, with D uncertain. Germline V gene lookup returns CDR1 GTSNPN and CDR2 SVGIG (reference sequence). V was shortened by 1 base and J by 0 bases, with 19 bases between the two germline ends. This CDR3 region has 19 residues.

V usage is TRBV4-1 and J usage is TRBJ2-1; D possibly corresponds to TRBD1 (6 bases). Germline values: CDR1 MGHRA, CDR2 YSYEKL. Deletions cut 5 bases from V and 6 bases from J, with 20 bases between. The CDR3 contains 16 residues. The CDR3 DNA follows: TGCGCCAGCAGCAACCAGGACAGCCTTCTACGCAATGAGCAGTTCTTC. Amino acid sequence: CASSNQDSLLRNEQFF.

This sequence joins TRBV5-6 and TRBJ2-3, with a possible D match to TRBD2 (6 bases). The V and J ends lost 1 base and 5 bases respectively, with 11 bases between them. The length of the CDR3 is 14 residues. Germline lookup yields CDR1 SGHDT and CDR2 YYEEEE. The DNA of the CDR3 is TGTGCCAGCAGCTTGCGGGAGAGGGTAGATACGCAGTATTTT. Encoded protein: CASSLRERVDTQYF.

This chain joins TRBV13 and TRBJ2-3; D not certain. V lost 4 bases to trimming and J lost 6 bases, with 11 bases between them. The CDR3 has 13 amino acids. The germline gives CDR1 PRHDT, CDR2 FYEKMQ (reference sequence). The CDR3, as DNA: TGTGCCAGCAGCTACTGGGCGGAGGATACGCAGTATTTT. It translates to CASSYWAEDTQYF. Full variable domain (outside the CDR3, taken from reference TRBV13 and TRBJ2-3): AAGVIQSPRHLIKEKRETATLKCYPIPRHDTVYWYQQGPGQDPQFLISFYEKMQSDKGSIPDRFSAQQFSDYHSELNMSSLELGDSALYFCASSYWAEDTQYFGPGTRLTVL.

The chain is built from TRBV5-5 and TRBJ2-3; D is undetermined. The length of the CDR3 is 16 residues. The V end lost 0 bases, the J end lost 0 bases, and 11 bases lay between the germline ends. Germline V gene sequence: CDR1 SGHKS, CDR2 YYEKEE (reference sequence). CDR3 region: CASSLGTRTSTDTQYF. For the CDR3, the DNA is TGTGCCAGCAGCTTGGGTACCCGTACAAGCACAGATACGCAGTATTTT.

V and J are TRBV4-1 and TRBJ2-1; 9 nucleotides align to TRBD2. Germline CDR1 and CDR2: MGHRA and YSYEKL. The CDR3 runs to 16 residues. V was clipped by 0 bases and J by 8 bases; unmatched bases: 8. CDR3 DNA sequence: TGCGCCAGCAGCCAAGATCCTCTAGCGGGATTGGATGAGCAGTTCTTC. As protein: CASSQDPLAGLDEQFF.

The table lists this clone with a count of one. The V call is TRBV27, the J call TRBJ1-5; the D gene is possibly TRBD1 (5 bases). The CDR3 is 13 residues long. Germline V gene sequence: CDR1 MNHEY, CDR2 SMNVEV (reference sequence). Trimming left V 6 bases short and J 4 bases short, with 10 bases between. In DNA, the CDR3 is TGTGCCAGCAGACCGACAGCAAATCAGCCCCAGCATTTT. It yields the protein CASRPTANQPQHF.

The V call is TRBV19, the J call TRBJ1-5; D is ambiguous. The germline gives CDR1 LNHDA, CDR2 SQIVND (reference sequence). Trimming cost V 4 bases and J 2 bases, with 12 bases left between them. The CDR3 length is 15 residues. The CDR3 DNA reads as TGTGCCAGTAGTAGGGCCCTCAGCGGCAATCAGCCCCAGCATTTT. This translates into CASSRALSGNQPQHF.

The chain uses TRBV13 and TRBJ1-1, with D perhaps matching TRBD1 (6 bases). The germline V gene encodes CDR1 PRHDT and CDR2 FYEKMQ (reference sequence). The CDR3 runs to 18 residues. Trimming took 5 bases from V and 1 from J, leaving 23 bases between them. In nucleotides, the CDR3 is TGTGCCAGCAGCCCTAACCCGCCGGACAGATGGGGGAACACTGAAGCTTTCTTT. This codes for CASSPNPPDRWGNTEAFF.

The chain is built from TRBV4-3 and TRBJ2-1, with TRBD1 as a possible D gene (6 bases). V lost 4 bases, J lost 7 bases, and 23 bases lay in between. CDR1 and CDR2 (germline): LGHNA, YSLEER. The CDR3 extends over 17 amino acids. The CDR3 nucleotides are TGCGCCAGCAGCCGGTCCTCGCAGGGGCGGGTTAAGAATGAGCAGTTCTTC. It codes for CASSRSSQGRVKNEQFF.

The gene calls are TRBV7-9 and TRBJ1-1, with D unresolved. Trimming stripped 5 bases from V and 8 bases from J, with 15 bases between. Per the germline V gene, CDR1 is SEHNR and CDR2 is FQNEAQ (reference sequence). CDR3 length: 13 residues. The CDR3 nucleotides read TGTGCCAGCAGCCTAACTATGTTTCCAGAAGCTTTCTTT. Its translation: CASSLTMFPEAFF.

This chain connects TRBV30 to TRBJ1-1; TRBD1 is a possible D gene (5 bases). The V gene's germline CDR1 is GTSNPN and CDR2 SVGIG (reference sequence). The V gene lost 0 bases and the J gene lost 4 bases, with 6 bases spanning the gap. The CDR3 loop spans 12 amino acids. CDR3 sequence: CAWSVGTTEAFF. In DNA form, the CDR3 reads TGTGCCTGGAGTGTAGGGACCACTGAAGCTTTCTTT.

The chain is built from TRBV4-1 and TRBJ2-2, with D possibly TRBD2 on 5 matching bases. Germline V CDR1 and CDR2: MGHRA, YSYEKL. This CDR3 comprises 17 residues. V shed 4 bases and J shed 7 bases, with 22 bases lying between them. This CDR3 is CASSPSGSAVGGGELFF. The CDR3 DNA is TGCGCCAGCAGCCCCTCGGGGTCTGCGGTCGGAGGCGGGGAGCTGTTTTTT.

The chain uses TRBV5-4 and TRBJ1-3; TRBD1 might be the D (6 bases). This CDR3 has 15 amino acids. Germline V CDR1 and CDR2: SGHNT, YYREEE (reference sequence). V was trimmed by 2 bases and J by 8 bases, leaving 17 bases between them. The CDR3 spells CASSLGGASVDTIYF. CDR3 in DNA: TGTGCCAGCAGCTTAGGGGGAGCGTCCGTCGACACCATATATTTT.

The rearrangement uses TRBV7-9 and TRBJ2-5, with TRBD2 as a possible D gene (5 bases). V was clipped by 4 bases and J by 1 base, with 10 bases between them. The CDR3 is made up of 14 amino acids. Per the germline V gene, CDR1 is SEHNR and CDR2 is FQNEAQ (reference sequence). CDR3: CASSSAELQETQYF. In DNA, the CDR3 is TGTGCCAGCAGCTCAGCGGAGCTCCAAGAGACCCAGTACTTC.

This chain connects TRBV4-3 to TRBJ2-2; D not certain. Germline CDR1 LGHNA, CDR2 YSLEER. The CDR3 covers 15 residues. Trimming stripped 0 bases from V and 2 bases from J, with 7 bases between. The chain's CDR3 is CASSQDAANTGELFF. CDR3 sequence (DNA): TGCGCCAGCAGCCAAGATGCGGCTAACACCGGGGAGCTGTTTTTT.

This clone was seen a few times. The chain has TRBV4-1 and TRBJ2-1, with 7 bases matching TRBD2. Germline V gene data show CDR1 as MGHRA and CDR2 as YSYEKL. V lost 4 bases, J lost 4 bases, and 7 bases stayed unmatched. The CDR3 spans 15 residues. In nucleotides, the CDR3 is TGCGCCAGCAGCCCCCGGGAGGCTACTTACAATGAGCAGTTCTTC. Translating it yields CASSPREATYNEQFF.

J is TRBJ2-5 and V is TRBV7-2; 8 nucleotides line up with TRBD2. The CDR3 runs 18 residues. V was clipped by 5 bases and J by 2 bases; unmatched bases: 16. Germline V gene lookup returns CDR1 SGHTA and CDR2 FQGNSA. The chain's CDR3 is CASSPRSSGPRRQETQYF. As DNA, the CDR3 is TGTGCCAGCAGCCCCCGTTCTAGCGGGCCAAGACGGCAAGAGACCCAGTACTTC. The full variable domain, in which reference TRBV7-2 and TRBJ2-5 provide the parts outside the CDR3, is GAGVSQSPSNKVTEKGKDVELRCDPISGHTALYWYRQSLGQGLEFLIYFQGNSAPDKSGLPSDRFSAERTGGSVSTLTIQRTQQEDSAVYLCASSPRSSGPRRQETQYFGPGTRLLVL.

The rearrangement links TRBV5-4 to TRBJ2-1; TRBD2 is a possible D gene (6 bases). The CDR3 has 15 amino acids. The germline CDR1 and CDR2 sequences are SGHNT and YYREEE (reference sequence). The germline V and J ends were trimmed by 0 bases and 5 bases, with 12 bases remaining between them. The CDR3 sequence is CASSLVAEGHNEQFF. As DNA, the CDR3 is TGTGCCAGCAGCTTGGTAGCGGAAGGGCACAATGAGCAGTTCTTC.